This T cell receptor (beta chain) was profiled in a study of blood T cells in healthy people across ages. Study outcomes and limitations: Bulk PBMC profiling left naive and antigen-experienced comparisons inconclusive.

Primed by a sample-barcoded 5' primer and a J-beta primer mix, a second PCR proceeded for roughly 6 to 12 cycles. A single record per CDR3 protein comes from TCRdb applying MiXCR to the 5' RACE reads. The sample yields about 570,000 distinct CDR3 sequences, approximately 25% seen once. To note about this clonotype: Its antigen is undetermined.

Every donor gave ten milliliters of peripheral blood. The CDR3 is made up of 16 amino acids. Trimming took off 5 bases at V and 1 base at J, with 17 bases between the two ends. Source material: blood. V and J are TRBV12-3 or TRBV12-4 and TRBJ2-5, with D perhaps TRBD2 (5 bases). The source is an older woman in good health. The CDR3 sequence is CASSPQAEEFQETQYF. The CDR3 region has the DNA TGTGCCAGCAGTCCACAAGCGGAGGAGTTCCAAGAGACCCAGTACTTC.